The 30 T cell receptor beta chains in this list originate from one sample, sequenced in a study of CD8 T cells in ankylosing spondylitis. Each CDR3 protein is one row after TCRdb ran MiXCR on the 5' RACE reads. Of under 300,000 distinct CDR3 sequences in the sample, roughly a tenth are singletons; the top ten hold around 2.6%. Sequenced: blood, either unsorted or a sorted T cell fraction (not recorded which). These receptor sequences come from a male donor with ankylosing spondylitis or in good health (not recorded which).

At least ten counts were recorded for this clonotype. V and J are TRBV5-6 and TRBJ1-2; unclear D gene. The CDR3 is 13 amino acids. Looked up from germline, CDR1 is SGHDT and CDR2 is YYEEEE. Deletions cut 0 bases from V and 3 bases from J, with 6 bases between. The DNA of the CDR3 is TGTGCCAGCAGCTTGGACACCTACTATGGCTACACCTTC. Translating it yields CASSLDTYYGYTF.

This clonotype was observed at least ten times. The chain recombines TRBV12-3 or TRBV12-4 with TRBJ2-3; perhaps TRBD2 as D (5 bases). With 3 bases removed from V and 2 bases from J, the gap between germline ends came to 18 bases. This CDR3 is 17 amino acids long. The DNA for the CDR3 is TGTGCCAGCAGTTTGGCGCGGTCGACTATTACCACAGATACGCAGTATTTT. This codes for CASSLARSTITTDTQYF.

This clonotype was observed many times. V gene TRBV4-1 combines with J gene TRBJ2-7; D not certain. This CDR3 spans 15 amino acids. V was shortened by 4 bases and J by 3 bases, with 16 bases between the two germline ends. CDR1 MGHRA and CDR2 YSYEKL come from the germline V gene. The CDR3 coding sequence is TGCGCCAGCAGCCTCATCCCCCAATCTGACTACGAGCAGTACTTC. Translating gives CASSLIPQSDYEQYF.

This clonotype occurred many times. This chain joins TRBV12-3 or TRBV12-4 and TRBJ2-1; maybe TRBD1 (7 bases). This CDR3 is 13 amino acids long. The germline V and J ends were trimmed by 6 bases and 12 bases, with 18 bases remaining between them. The CDR3 loop is CASSSDRWGVQFF. The CDR3 nucleotides read TGTGCCAGCAGCTCGGACAGGTGGGGGGTGCAGTTCTTC.

There are a few counts of this clonotype. The chain uses TRBV12-3 or TRBV12-4 and TRBJ2-7, with D uncertain. V dropped 6 bases and J dropped 4 bases, with 13 bases sitting between them. The CDR3 is 13 amino acids. The CDR3 DNA is TGTGCCAGCAGCTACACAGCGTTTTACGAGCAGTACTTC. This translates into CASSYTAFYEQYF.

The V and J genes are TRBV11-2 and TRBJ2-2; 9 nucleotides agree with TRBD2. V trimming: 0 bases; J trimming: 3 bases; junction bases outside the gene matches: 8. Germline assignment: CDR1 SGHAT and CDR2 FQNNGV. The CDR3 sequence is 18 residues long. The chain's CDR3 is CASSLDRPGLAHTGELFF. DNA of the CDR3: TGTGCCAGCAGCTTAGATCGTCCGGGACTAGCTCACACCGGGGAGCTGTTTTTT.

V gene TRBV11-1 combines with J gene TRBJ1-2; TRBD1 matches 9 bases. The CDR3 totals 18 residues. The trim removed 0 bases at V and 2 bases at J, leaving 10 bases unmatched. Germline assignment: CDR1 SGHAT and CDR2 FQDESV (reference sequence). The CDR3 protein is CASSLAGQGRYGNYGYTF. The CDR3 bases are TGTGCCAGCAGCTTAGCCGGACAGGGGCGGTATGGGAACTATGGCTACACCTTC.

This clonotype was found many times. The CDR3 DNA sequence: TGTGCCAGCAGTGGAACAGATCCGAACACCGGGGAGCTGTTTTTT. Its translation: CASSGTDPNTGELFF. This chain joins TRBV25-1 and TRBJ2-2, with no clear D. The CDR3 contains 15 residues. The V end was cut by 4 bases, the J end by 0 bases, with 9 bases between. The germline V gene has CDR1 MGHDK and CDR2 SYGVNS. Complete variable domain (other parts from reference TRBV25-1 and TRBJ2-2): EADIYQTPRYLVIGTGKKITLECSQTMGHDKMYWYQQDPGMELHLIHYSYGVNSTEKGDLSSESTVSRIRTEHFPLTLESARPSHTSQYLCASSGTDPNTGELFFGEGSRLTVL.

This clonotype was observed many times. The genes are TRBV29-1 and TRBJ2-5; D might be TRBD1 (7 bases). V was clipped by 4 bases and J by 5 bases, with 14 bases between them. The V gene's germline CDR1 is SQVTM and CDR2 ANQGSEA. The CDR3 loop spans 13 amino acids. CDR3: CSVAQGGGETQYF. CDR3 sequence (DNA): TGCAGCGTTGCCCAGGGGGGCGGTGAGACCCAGTACTTC.

This clonotype has more than one count but fewer than ten. J is TRBJ2-3 and V is TRBV11-1; 11 bases are a match to TRBD2. The trim removed 3 bases at V and 0 bases at J, leaving 11 bases unmatched. Germline assignment: CDR1 SGHAT and CDR2 FQDESV (reference sequence). The CDR3 runs to 19 residues. In DNA, the CDR3 is TGTGCCAGCAGCTTCCCGACTAGCGGGGAACAGGCAAGCACAGATACGCAGTATTTT. Translating gives CASSFPTSGEQASTDTQYF.

This clonotype has more than one count but fewer than ten. The rearrangement links TRBV10-1 to TRBJ2-1; 9 bases agree with TRBD2. Trimming removed 5 bases from V and 7 bases from J; junction bases left unmatched: 3. The CDR3 runs 13 residues. Germline CDR1 reads WNHNN; CDR2 reads SYGVQD (reference sequence). Here the CDR3 DNA reads TGCGCCAGCAGTCAGGGACTAGCAAATGAGCAGTTCTTC. It specifies CASSQGLANEQFF.

The chain recombines TRBV19 with TRBJ2-6, with D tentatively TRBD2 (5 bases). Germline assignment: CDR1 LNHDA and CDR2 SQIVND (reference sequence). The CDR3 consists of 16 residues. V lost 1 base to trimming and J lost 2 bases, with 9 bases between them. CDR3 in DNA: TGTGCCAGTAGTATAGCAGGAGGTCCTGGGGCCAACGTCCTGACTTTC. Protein sequence: CASSIAGGPGANVLTF.

This clonotype was detected many times. The chain couples TRBV30 to TRBJ2-4, with D possibly TRBD2 on 5 matching bases. The length of the CDR3 is 14 residues. Trimming removed 0 bases at V and 1 base at J, with 7 bases between. Germline values: CDR1 GTSNPN, CDR2 SVGIG (reference sequence). The CDR3 is CAWSVRGAKNIQYF. The DNA of the CDR3 is TGTGCCTGGAGTGTACGGGGTGCCAAAAACATTCAGTACTTC.

In this sample, this clonotype turned up a few times. The chain has TRBV10-1 and TRBJ1-1; 9 bases agree with TRBD1. The germline gives CDR1 WNHNN, CDR2 SYGVQD (reference sequence). The CDR3 is made up of 13 amino acids. After removal of 5 bases from V and 6 bases from J, the junction contained 4 bases not matched to a gene. The CDR3 sequence is CASSRTGEPEAFF. The CDR3 nucleotides are TGCGCCAGCAGTAGGACAGGGGAGCCTGAAGCTTTCTTT.

This clonotype occurred many times. This chain links TRBV20-1 with TRBJ2-5; possibly TRBD1 or TRBD2 for D (6 bases each). The V end lost 6 bases, the J end lost 4 bases, and 21 bases lay between the germline ends. Per germline, CDR1 DFQATT and CDR2 SNEGSKA (reference sequence). The CDR3 has 15 residues. The CDR3: CSARTRGWGAETQYF. CDR3 DNA: TGCAGTGCCCGGACAAGGGGTTGGGGGGCAGAGACCCAGTACTTC.

This sequence joins TRBV27 and TRBJ1-4; D is unresolved. This CDR3 comprises 16 residues. Germline V gene data show CDR1 as MNHEY and CDR2 as SMNVEV (reference sequence). V was cut by 3 bases and J by 3 bases, with 14 bases left in between. The CDR3 protein is CASSFRPPRPNEKLFF. The DNA for the CDR3 is TGTGCCAGCAGTTTCCGTCCGCCGCGGCCTAATGAAAAACTGTTTTTT.

In this sample, this clonotype turned up many times. The rearrangement links TRBV12-3 or TRBV12-4 to TRBJ2-7; D assignment may be TRBD1 or TRBD2 (5 bases each). The CDR3 has 14 residues. The germline V and J ends were trimmed by 7 bases and 4 bases, with 17 bases remaining between them. As DNA, the CDR3 is TGTGCCAGCAACCTCGGGACGGGAACTTACGAGCAGTACTTC. It encodes CASNLGTGTYEQYF.

Turning to this clonotype: Just one base apart from a much larger clone, this may be a read error. J is TRBJ2-1 and V is TRBV7-2; 7 bases map to TRBD1. The CDR3 spans 15 residues. Germline values: CDR1 SGHTA, CDR2 FQGNSA. Trimming removed 0 bases from V and 7 bases from J; junction bases left unmatched: 6. The CDR3 region is CASSLARGQWNEQFF. In DNA form, the CDR3 reads TGTGCCAGCAGCTTAGCCCGGGGACAGTGGAATGAGCAGTTCTTC.

This clonotype was detected many times. The CDR3 loop reads CASSPGLAGTQYF. DNA of the CDR3: TGCGCCAGCAGCCCGGGACTAGCAGGGACCCAGTACTTC. The chain joins TRBV5-1 to TRBJ2-5, with 9 bases lining up with TRBD2. J lost 7 bases, V lost 4 bases, and 5 bases had no gene match. CDR1 SGHRS and CDR2 YFSETQ come from the germline V gene. The CDR3 has 13 residues.

J is TRBJ1-2 and V is TRBV14; D is perhaps TRBD1 (5 bases). With 0 bases removed from V and 5 bases from J, the gap between germline ends came to 13 bases. This CDR3 is 15 amino acids long. Germline V gene lookup returns CDR1 SGHDN and CDR2 FVKESK. The CDR3 spells CASSQDGAALYGYTF. CDR3 sequence (DNA): TGTGCCAGCAGCCAAGACGGGGCCGCCCTTTATGGCTACACCTTC.

The chain is built from TRBV30 and TRBJ2-7, with D tentatively TRBD1 or TRBD2 (5 bases each). The CDR3 loop spans 12 amino acids. The V gene lost 0 bases and the J gene lost 5 bases, with 8 bases spanning the gap. Per the germline V gene, CDR1 is GTSNPN and CDR2 is SVGIG (reference sequence). The DNA for the CDR3 is TGTGCCTGGAGTGTACTAGGGGACGAGCAGTACTTC. This codes for CAWSVLGDEQYF.

J is TRBJ1-4 and V is TRBV7-8; 7 positions match TRBD1. Germline V CDR1 and CDR2: SGHVS, FQNEAQ. V lost 5 bases, J lost 6 bases, and 9 bases stayed unmatched. The CDR3 contains 15 residues. CDR3 sequence (DNA): TGTGCCAGCAGCCTTTGGGACAGAAGCTATGAAAAACTGTTTTTT. Translation: CASSLWDRSYEKLFF.

This clonotype was seen at least ten times. This chain joins TRBV18 and TRBJ2-2; D gene uncertain. Trimming left V 0 bases short and J 8 bases short, with 4 bases between. CDR3 length equals 12 residues. Germline CDR1 reads KGHSH; CDR2 reads LQKENI. The CDR3 bases are TGTGCCAGCTCACCACCGGCAGGGGAGCTGTTTTTT. Its protein product is CASSPPAGELFF.

In this sample, this clonotype turned up many times. The chain couples TRBV15 to TRBJ1-2; perhaps TRBD1 as D (6 bases). This CDR3 is 18 amino acids long. The ends were cut back, 5 bases at V and 1 base at J, with 23 bases in the middle. Germline V gene sequence: CDR1 LNHNV, CDR2 YYDKDF (reference sequence). For the CDR3, the DNA is TGTGCCACCAGCTTCCCTCAACGGGGGGGCGCAGTTAACTATGGCTACACCTTC. Protein product: CATSFPQRGGAVNYGYTF.

The V and J genes are TRBV3-1 and TRBJ2-3; D is tentatively TRBD1 or TRBD2 (6 bases each). The CDR3 contains 12 residues. Trimming pared 7 bases from V and 9 bases from J, leaving 14 bases between. Germline V CDR1 and CDR2: LGHDT, YNNKEL (reference sequence). CDR3 DNA: TGTGCCAGCAATGACGGGGGACAAACGCAGTATTTT. Residues: CASNDGGQTQYF.

This clonotype was observed at least ten times. This chain links TRBV6-5 with TRBJ1-6; maybe TRBD1 (5 bases). Trimming took off 4 bases at V and 7 bases at J, with 11 bases between the two ends. There are 14 residues in the CDR3. Germline V gives CDR1 MNHEY, CDR2 SVGAGI. The DNA for the CDR3 is TGTGCCAGCAGTTTCCGGGACCCCAATTCACCCCTCCACTTT. Protein sequence: CASSFRDPNSPLHF.

The sample holds many counts of this clonotype. This chain uses TRBV14 with TRBJ2-1; tentative D call: TRBD1 (5 bases). V was clipped by 2 bases and J by 7 bases, with 15 bases between them. Germline values: CDR1 SGHDN, CDR2 FVKESK. The CDR3 consists of 15 residues. CDR3 DNA sequence: TGTGCCAGCAGCCAACAGGGTACTGGAGCGAATGAGCAGTTCTTC. Protein: CASSQQGTGANEQFF.

This clonotype was counted only a few times. The V gene is TRBV15, the J gene TRBJ2-7; TRBD1 matches at 9 bases. This CDR3 is built from 15 residues. V trimming: 3 bases; J trimming: 2 bases; junction bases outside the gene matches: 5. Per the germline V gene, CDR1 is LNHNV and CDR2 is YYDKDF (reference sequence). The CDR3 sequence: CATSSPGTGTYEQYF. DNA of the CDR3: TGTGCCACCAGCAGCCCCGGGACAGGGACCTACGAGCAGTACTTC.

The chain links TRBV4-2 to TRBJ2-7; TRBD1 is a possible D gene (5 bases). Trimming took off 0 bases at V and 4 bases at J, with 10 bases between the two ends. CDR1 is LGHNA, CDR2 YNFKEQ, per germline. The CDR3 consists of 14 residues. The CDR3 bases are TGTGCCAGCAGCCAAGATCAGGGTGGGTACGAGCAGTACTTC. It codes for CASSQDQGGYEQYF.

Details on this clonotype: A read error is possible here, since a much larger clone lies one base away. This chain links TRBV5-8 with TRBJ1-5, with D possibly TRBD1 on 5 matching bases. The CDR3 sequence is 15 residues long. Germline CDR1 is SGHTS and CDR2 is YDEGEE. V was trimmed by 4 bases and J by 7 bases, leaving 18 bases between them. CDR3 coding DNA: TGTGCCAGCAGCCTTGACAGTGGAATAGGACAGCCCCAGCATTTT. Protein sequence: CASSLDSGIGQPQHF.